The source of this T cell receptor (beta chain) is a study of blood T cells in healthy people across ages. Then a second PCR, running about 7 to 11 cycles, was carried out with a sample-barcoded 5' primer and a J-beta primer mix. From each sample, at least 3 million paired-end reads containing CDR3 were obtained. TCRdb recomputed calls from the 5' RACE reads with MiXCR, one row per CDR3 protein. Of about 670,000 distinct CDR3 sequences in the sample, more than 45% were seen once. There were healthy Caucasian individuals from Russia, aged roughly 6 to 95, serving as donors. As for this clonotype: The germline gene is not matched at one end of the junction; a read error may be the cause.

This CDR3 has 16 amino acids. Germline V gene sequence: CDR1 MNHEY, CDR2 SMNVEV (reference sequence). Sequencing was performed on blood. The origin of this receptor is a woman over 75 in good health. The chain couples TRBV27 to TRBJ1-5; D is possibly TRBD1 (5 bases). DNA for the CDR3: TGTGTCAGCAGGCCTCAGGGATTATCGAGCAATCAGCCCCAGCATTTT. The encoded protein is CVSRPQGLSSNQPQHF.